Below are 21 T cell receptor beta chains sequenced from a single sample in a study of T cell changes during pregnancy in multiple sclerosis. The protocol was immunoSEQ multiplex PCR, while the TCRdb copy is restricted to in-frame clones and leaves out a portion. Among about 92,000 clones listed, roughly 93% were seen once. This specimen was peripheral blood, taken in the third trimester of pregnancy. These receptors were collected from a female donor with multiple sclerosis, enrolled in a pregnancy study.

J is TRBJ2-1 and V is TRBV5-6, with TRBD2 identical over 7 bases. Trimming cost V 0 bases and J 4 bases; bases outside gene matches: 7. Germline V lookup: CDR1 SGHDT, CDR2 YYEEEE. The CDR3 totals 16 residues. In nucleotides, the CDR3 is TGTGCCAGCAGCTTGGTTCGGGGGGAGGGTTACAATGAGCAGTTCTTC. It codes for CASSLVRGEGYNEQFF.

The gene calls are TRBV27 and TRBJ2-1, with 8 nucleotides matching TRBD2. Germline values: CDR1 MNHEY, CDR2 SMNVEV (reference sequence). V was clipped by 5 bases and J by 6 bases; unmatched bases: 6. The CDR3 extends over 14 amino acids. The CDR3 DNA reads TGTGCCAGCAGTCTTGCGGGAGGCTTCAATGAGCAGTTCTTC. Its protein is CASSLAGGFNEQFF.

The chain recombines TRBV11-3 with TRBJ2-1, with 14 bases fitting TRBD2. Germline V gene sequence: CDR1 SGHNT, CDR2 YENEEA. This CDR3 has 15 residues. The junction had 4 bases not matched to a gene; V was cut back by 5 bases and J by 7 bases. CDR3 in DNA: TGTGCCAGCAGCCACGGGACTAGCGGGAGTAATGAGCAGTTCTTC. It yields the protein CASSHGTSGSNEQFF.

This chain links TRBV4-3 with TRBJ2-1, with 9 nucleotides matching TRBD1. Germline values: CDR1 LGHNA, CDR2 YSLEER. V lost 3 bases to trimming and J lost 3 bases; unmatched junction nucleotides: 9. CDR3 length: 17 residues. The CDR3 DNA reads as TGCGCCAGCAGCCACACTTCCGGGACAGGGTTCTACAATGAGCAGTTCTTC. It specifies CASSHTSGTGFYNEQFF.

This chain joins TRBV15 and TRBJ2-1, with 7 bases fitting TRBD2. CDR1 is LNHNV and CDR2 is YYDKDF in the germline V gene (reference sequence). The V gene end was trimmed by 0 bases and the J gene end by 0 bases; junction bases not matched to a gene: 8. There are 18 residues in the CDR3. In DNA form, the CDR3 reads TGTGCCACCAGCAGAGATGGGTCGAGCGGGACCTCCTACAATGAGCAGTTCTTC. It specifies CATSRDGSSGTSYNEQFF.

V is TRBV6-1 and J is TRBJ1-4; D is possibly TRBD1 (5 bases). The germline gives CDR1 MNHNS, CDR2 SASEGT. Trimming cost V 1 base and J 0 bases, with 9 bases left between them. The CDR3 is 16 residues long. In DNA form, the CDR3 reads TGTGCCAGCAGTGAAGGGAGGGGAGCAACTAATGAAAAACTGTTTTTT. Amino acids: CASSEGRGATNEKLFF.

The gene calls are TRBV7-6 and TRBJ2-1; 11 nucleotides agree with TRBD2. The germline V gene encodes CDR1 SGHVS and CDR2 FNYEAQ. V lost 1 base and J lost 8; bases outside the gene matches: 4. This CDR3 region has 15 residues. This CDR3 reads CASSLETSGTYEQFF. CDR3 DNA sequence: TGTGCCAGCAGCTTAGAGACTAGCGGGACGTATGAGCAGTTCTTC.

This chain joins TRBV27 and TRBJ2-5; 7 nucleotides line up with TRBD2. Germline CDR1 is MNHEY and CDR2 is SMNVEV (reference sequence). The CDR3 totals 14 residues. The V gene end was trimmed by 3 bases and the J gene end by 2 bases; junction bases not matched to a gene: 3. This chain's CDR3 is CASSLTGLQETQYF. The DNA of the CDR3 is TGTGCCAGCAGTTTGACGGGACTACAAGAGACCCAGTACTTC.

This rearrangement joins TRBV19 to TRBJ2-1, with D possibly being TRBD1 (6 bases). V was clipped by 3 bases and J by 2 bases, with 11 bases between them. This CDR3 contains 15 residues. CDR1 LNHDA and CDR2 SQIVND come from the germline V gene (reference sequence). The CDR3 DNA reads as TGTGCCAGTAGTATCCAGGGGTCGACCTACAATGAGCAGTTCTTC. Its translation is CASSIQGSTYNEQFF.

The gene calls are TRBV7-9 and TRBJ2-5; D is undetermined. This CDR3 comprises 14 residues. The germline V and J ends were trimmed by 5 bases and 1 base, with 11 bases remaining between them. Germline CDR1 reads SEHNR; CDR2 reads FQNEAQ (reference sequence). The CDR3 DNA reads TGTGCCAGCAGCCTAACCGCTGTCCAAGAGACCCAGTACTTC. The encoded protein is CASSLTAVQETQYF.

The rearrangement uses TRBV9 and TRBJ2-2; 9 nucleotides agree with TRBD2. Germline CDR1 is SGDLS and CDR2 is YYNGEE. The CDR3 extends over 16 amino acids. V lost 3 bases and J lost 1; bases outside the gene matches: 4. The DNA of the CDR3 is TGTGCCAGCAGCGCCGGACTAGCGAGGAACACCGGGGAGCTGTTTTTT. Its protein product is CASSAGLARNTGELFF.

V gene TRBV7-8 combines with J gene TRBJ2-3; TRBD2 might be the D (7 bases). The CDR3 sequence is 15 residues long. The V end lost 7 bases, the J end lost 2 bases, and 16 bases lay between the germline ends. Germline CDR1 is SGHVS and CDR2 is FQNEAQ. The CDR3 DNA sequence: TGTGCCAGCACCGTTTGGGGGGGCAACACAGATACGCAGTATTTT. Its protein is CASTVWGGNTDTQYF.

The chain has TRBV27 and TRBJ2-3; D gene ambiguous. Germline V gives CDR1 MNHEY, CDR2 SMNVEV (reference sequence). This CDR3 is 14 amino acids long. Deletions cut 10 bases from V and 2 bases from J, with 16 bases between. CDR3 bases: TGTGCCACCTCCCCCGGCGGCCTCACAGATACGCAGTATTTT. It specifies CATSPGGLTDTQYF.

V is TRBV27 and J is TRBJ2-7; tentatively, D is TRBD2 (6 bases). This CDR3 spans 15 amino acids. V was shortened by 4 bases and J by 3 bases, with 16 bases between the two germline ends. The V gene's germline CDR1 is MNHEY and CDR2 SMNVEV (reference sequence). For the CDR3, the DNA is TGTGCCAGCAGTTCCTGGAGGCGGGATAGCTACGAGCAGTACTTC. This sequence encodes CASSSWRRDSYEQYF.

CDR3 coding DNA: TGTGCCAGCAGCTCCCCGTCGACAGGGAACACAGATACGCAGTATTTT. Translating it yields CASSSPSTGNTDTQYF. This chain joins TRBV5-4 and TRBJ2-3; 7 bases are shared with TRBD1. V lost 3 bases to trimming and J lost 2 bases; unmatched junction nucleotides: 9. The CDR3 runs 16 residues. Germline V gives CDR1 SGHNT, CDR2 YYREEE (reference sequence).

V usage is TRBV25-1 and J usage is TRBJ2-7; 9 bases are a match to TRBD2. Germline V lookup: CDR1 MGHDK, CDR2 SYGVNS. V gave up 6 bases and J gave up 2 bases; unmatched junction bases: 5. CDR3 length equals 14 residues. Here the CDR3 DNA reads TGTGCCAGCAGAGAGGCGGGGGGGACCTACGAGCAGTACTTC. It yields the protein CASREAGGTYEQYF.

CDR3 sequence (DNA): TGTGCCAGTAGTATTGGTCTAGCGGGATGGGCCGGGGAGCTGTTTTTT. It is translated as CASSIGLAGWAGELFF. This chain connects TRBV19 to TRBJ2-2, with 9 nucleotides matching TRBD2. In germline, CDR1 is LNHDA, CDR2 SQIVND (reference sequence). With V trimmed by 3 bases and J by 6 bases, 8 bases remained unmatched. The CDR3 has 16 amino acids.

The CDR3 is CASSQIDRGQETQYF. The CDR3 DNA reads TGCGCCAGCAGCCAAATCGACAGGGGGCAGGAGACCCAGTACTTC. The chain combines TRBV4-1 with TRBJ2-5; 10 nucleotides agree with TRBD1. V gave up 2 bases and J gave up 5 bases; unmatched junction bases: 5. The CDR3 totals 15 residues. CDR1 and CDR2 (germline): MGHRA, YSYEKL.

The chain recombines TRBV4-2 with TRBJ2-7, with D maybe TRBD2 (5 bases). The germline V gene encodes CDR1 LGHNA and CDR2 YNFKEQ. Trimming removed 0 bases at V and 2 bases at J, with 11 bases between. This CDR3 comprises 15 residues. The CDR3: CASSQDGSATYEQYF. In DNA, the CDR3 is TGTGCCAGCAGCCAAGACGGTAGCGCGACCTACGAGCAGTACTTC.

This sequence joins TRBV9 and TRBJ2-5; 14 bases match TRBD2. In germline, CDR1 is SGDLS, CDR2 YYNGEE. The V and J ends lost 1 base and 5 bases, in that order; junction bases with no gene match: 4. This CDR3 has 16 residues. The CDR3 protein is CASSVRLAGGPETQYF. DNA for the CDR3: TGTGCCAGCAGCGTAAGACTAGCGGGAGGGCCTGAGACCCAGTACTTC. Full variable domain (missing parts from reference TRBV9 and TRBJ2-5): DSGVTQTPKHLITATGQRVTLRCSPRSGDLSVYWYQQSLDQGLQFLIQYYNGEERAKGNILERFSAQQFPDLHSELNLSSLELGDSALYFCASSVRLAGGPETQYFGPGTRLLVL.

The V call is TRBV6-4, the J call TRBJ1-1; tentatively, D is TRBD1 (6 bases). Germline V CDR1 and CDR2: MRHNA, SNTAGT. The CDR3 totals 13 residues. The V end was cut by 3 bases, the J end by 1 base, with 6 bases between. The DNA of the CDR3 is TGTGCCAGCAGTGAACAGGGGAACACTGAAGCTTTCTTT. Translation gives CASSEQGNTEAFF.